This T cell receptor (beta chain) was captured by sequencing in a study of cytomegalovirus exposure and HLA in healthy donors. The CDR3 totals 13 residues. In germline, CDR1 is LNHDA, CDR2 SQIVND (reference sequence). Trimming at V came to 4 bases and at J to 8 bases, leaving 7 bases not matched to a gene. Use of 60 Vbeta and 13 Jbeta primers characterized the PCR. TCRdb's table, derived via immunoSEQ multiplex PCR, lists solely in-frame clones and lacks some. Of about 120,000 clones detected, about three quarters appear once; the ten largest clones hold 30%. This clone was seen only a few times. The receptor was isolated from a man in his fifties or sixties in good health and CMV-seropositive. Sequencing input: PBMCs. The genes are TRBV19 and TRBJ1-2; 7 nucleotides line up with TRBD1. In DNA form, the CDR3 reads TGTGCCAGTAGTACAAACAGGGGAGGCGGCTACACCTTC. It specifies CASSTNRGGGYTF.